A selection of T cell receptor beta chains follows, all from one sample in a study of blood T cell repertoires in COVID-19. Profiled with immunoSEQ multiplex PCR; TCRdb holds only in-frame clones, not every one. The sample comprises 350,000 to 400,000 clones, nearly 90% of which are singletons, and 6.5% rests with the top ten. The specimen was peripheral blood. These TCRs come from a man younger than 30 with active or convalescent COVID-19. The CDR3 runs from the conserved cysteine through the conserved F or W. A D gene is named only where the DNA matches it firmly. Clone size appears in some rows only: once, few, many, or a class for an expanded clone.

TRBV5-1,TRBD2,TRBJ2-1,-,CASSSGGAGGSSYNEQFF,TGCGCCAGCAGCTCGGGTGGGGCGGGAGGTAGTTCCTACAATGAGCAGTTCTTC
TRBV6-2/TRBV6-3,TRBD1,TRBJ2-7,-,CASSYAAGGPGEQYF,TGTGCCAGCAGTTACGCGGCAGGGGGACCGGGTGAGCAGTACTTC
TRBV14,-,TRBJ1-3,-,CASSQNRASGNTIYF,TGTGCCAGCAGCCAAAACAGAGCCTCTGGAAACACCATATATTTT
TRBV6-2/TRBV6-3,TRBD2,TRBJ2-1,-,CASSYGGGSYNEQFF,TGTGCCAGCAGTTATGGCGGGGGGAGTTACAATGAGCAGTTCTTC
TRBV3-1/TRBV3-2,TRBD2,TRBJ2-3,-,CASSQKRGGTDTQYF,TGTGCCAGCAGCCAGAAGCGGGGGGGCACAGATACGCAGTATTTT
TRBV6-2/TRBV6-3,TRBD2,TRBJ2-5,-,CASSYILAGRETQYF,TGTGCCAGCAGTTATATACTAGCGGGACGAGAGACCCAGTACTTC
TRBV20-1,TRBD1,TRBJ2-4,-,CSAGQVIQYF,TGCAGTGCTGGACAGGTCATTCAGTACTTC
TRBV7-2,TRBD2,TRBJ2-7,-,CASSLRTGGTSGVPYEQYF,TGTGCCAGCAGCTTAAGGACAGGAGGTACTAGCGGGGTGCCCTACGAGCAGTACTTC
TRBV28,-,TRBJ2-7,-,CASTNVGQLYEQYF,TGTGCCAGCACTAACGTAGGACAGCTATACGAGCAGTACTTC
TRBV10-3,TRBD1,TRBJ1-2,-,CAIRADRGYGYTF,TGTGCCATCAGAGCGGACAGGGGCTATGGCTACACCTTC
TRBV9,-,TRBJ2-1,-,CASSAGPQGNEQFF,TGTGCCAGCAGCGCCGGGCCCCAGGGCAATGAGCAGTTCTTC
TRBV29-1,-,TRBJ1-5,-,CSASGLAGNQPQHF,TGCAGCGCCTCGGGACTTGCAGGCAATCAGCCCCAGCATTTT
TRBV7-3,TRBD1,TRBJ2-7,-,CASSSTGDGEQYF,TGTGCCAGCAGCTCCACAGGGGACGGCGAGCAGTACTTC
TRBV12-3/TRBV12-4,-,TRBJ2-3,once,CASHAGDTQYF,TGTGCCAGCCACGCCGGGGATACGCAGTATTTT
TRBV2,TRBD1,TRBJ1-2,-,CASSPGQGANYGYTF,TGTGCCAGCAGTCCGGGACAGGGGGCCAACTATGGCTACACCTTC
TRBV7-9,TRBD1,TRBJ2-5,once,CASSRGQAETQYF,TGTGCCAGCAGCCGTGGACAGGCGGAGACCCAGTACTTC
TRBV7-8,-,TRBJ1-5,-,CASSLVVGNQPQHF,TGTGCCAGCAGCTTAGTTGTCGGCAATCAGCCCCAGCATTTT
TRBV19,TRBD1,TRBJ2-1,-,CASRPTGAVLGPEQFF,TGTGCCAGTAGACCTACAGGGGCGGTACTGGGTCCTGAGCAGTTCTTC
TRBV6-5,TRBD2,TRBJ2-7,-,CASTHRGGNEQYF,TGTGCCAGCACCCACCGGGGGGGGAACGAGCAGTACTTC
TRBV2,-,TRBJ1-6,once,CASNNVLNSPLHF,TGTGCCAGCAACAACGTGCTGAATTCACCCCTCCACTTT
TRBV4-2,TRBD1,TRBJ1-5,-,CASSKTGVLPQHF,TGTGCCAGCAGCAAGACAGGGGTTCTGCCCCAGCATTTT
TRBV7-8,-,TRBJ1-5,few,CASSQLPAGGQPQHF,TGTGCCAGCAGCCAACTACCCGCTGGCGGTCAGCCCCAGCATTTT
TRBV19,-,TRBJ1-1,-,CASSMFLAGWMDTEAFF,TGTGCCAGTAGTATGTTTTTGGCAGGGTGGATGGACACTGAAGCTTTCTTT
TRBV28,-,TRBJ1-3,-,CASSFLLSGGNTIYF,TGTGCCAGCAGTTTCCTTCTTAGCGGTGGAAACACCATATATTTT
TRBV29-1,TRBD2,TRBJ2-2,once,CSADPAGVDTGELFF,TGCAGCGCCGACCCAGCGGGAGTGGACACCGGGGAGCTGTTTTTT
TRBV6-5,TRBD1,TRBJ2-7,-,CATGQGSYEQYF,TGTGCCACCGGACAGGGTTCTTACGAGCAGTACTTC
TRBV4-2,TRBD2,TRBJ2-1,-,CASSQDALFGTSGRGNEQFF,TGTGCCAGCAGCCAAGACGCCCTCTTTGGGACTAGCGGGAGGGGGAATGAGCAGTTCTTC
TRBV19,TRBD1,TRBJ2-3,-,CASSLGQRTDTQYF,TGTGCCAGTAGTCTGGGACAGCGCACAGATACGCAGTATTTT